A single sample is the source of the 25 T cell receptor beta chains below, sequenced in a study of breast tumors, draining lymph nodes, adjacent tissues. Samples came from axillary lymph nodes draining the breast cancer. TCRdb passed the multiplex PCR reads through MiXCR, listing each CDR3 protein once. The table records about 170,000 distinct CDR3 sequences, 30% to 35% of them present only once. The sequenced sample was axillary lymph node tissue. All receptors come from a female donor with breast cancer. Some clones in this sample may be carry-over from other donors' samples.

On this clonotype: It is likely a read error, because the conserved phenylalanine at the end of the CDR3 is missing. The chain recombines TRBV12-3 or TRBV12-4 with TRBJ2-2; D possibly corresponds to TRBD2 (6 bases). Trimming removed 6 bases from V and 1 base from J, with 18 bases in between. This CDR3 spans 17 amino acids. This CDR3 reads CASSRPTGGMNTGELFI. The CDR3 DNA reads TGTGCCAGCAGCCGTCCGACTGGCGGGATGAACACCGGGGAGCTGTTTATT.

This clonotype was counted many times. The chain employs TRBV3-1 and TRBJ2-2; D might be TRBD1 (5 bases). The CDR3 sequence is 16 residues long. The ends were cut back, 4 bases at V and 7 bases at J, with 19 bases in the middle. In germline, CDR1 is LGHDT, CDR2 YNNKEL (reference sequence). In DNA form, the CDR3 reads TGTGCCAGCAGCCGATTTGGGGCAAAAGAGCACGGGGAGCTGTTTTTT. This encodes CASSRFGAKEHGELFF.

The chain combines TRBV4-1 with TRBJ1-1, with D unresolved. The V end was cut by 0 bases, the J end by 2 bases, with 7 bases between. Germline-derived CDR1 and CDR2 are MGHRA and YSYEKL. The CDR3 is 14 residues long. CDR3 in amino acids: CASSQDMRNTEAFF. DNA of the CDR3: TGCGCCAGCAGCCAAGATATGAGAAACACTGAAGCTTTCTTT.

The sample holds a few counts of this clonotype. The chain couples TRBV20-1 to TRBJ1-3; possibly TRBD1 for D (5 bases). The germline gives CDR1 DFQATT, CDR2 SNEGSKA (reference sequence). The length of the CDR3 is 16 residues. Deletions cut 5 bases from V and 3 bases from J, with 20 bases between. The CDR3 DNA sequence: TGCAGTGCTTTCGACCGGGACGGACATGTTGGAAACACCATATATTTT. This encodes CSAFDRDGHVGNTIYF.

This clonotype was seen at least ten times. This chain links TRBV27 with TRBJ1-6; TRBD1 is a possible D gene (5 bases). This CDR3 contains 16 residues. Deletions cut 5 bases from V and 0 bases from J, with 11 bases between. The germline gives CDR1 MNHEY, CDR2 SMNVEV (reference sequence). The CDR3 region is CASSLRQSSYNSPLHF. The CDR3 DNA reads as TGTGCCAGCAGTCTCCGACAGAGCTCCTATAATTCACCCCTCCACTTT.

CDR3 in amino acids: CASSQDFGGSANTEAFF. The CDR3 DNA reads TGCGCCAGCAGCCAAGATTTCGGGGGATCCGCGAACACTGAAGCTTTCTTT. The V call is TRBV4-3, the J call TRBJ1-1; a possible D gene is TRBD1 (5 bases). Germline CDR1 and CDR2: LGHNA and YSLEER. The CDR3 sequence is 17 residues long. The V end lost 0 bases, the J end lost 1 base, and 15 bases lay between the germline ends.

The chain recombines TRBV5-1 with TRBJ2-1; perhaps TRBD1 as D (6 bases). This CDR3 spans 14 amino acids. V was trimmed by 4 bases and J by 9 bases, leaving 17 bases between them. Germline CDR1 and CDR2: SGHRS and YFSETQ. The CDR3: CASSRRSGVTEQFF. CDR3 bases: TGCGCCAGCAGCCGGAGGTCAGGGGTCACTGAGCAGTTCTTC.

Of note for this clonotype: The germline gene is not matched at one end of the junction; a read error may be the cause. This chain links TRBV9 with TRBJ2-5; a weak D match, TRBD2 (6 bases). This CDR3 has 14 residues. CDR1 is SGDLS and CDR2 is YYNGEE in the germline V gene. The CDR3 DNA reads as TGTGCCAGCAGCGTTGGGACGGGGGTGGAGACCCAGTGCTTC. Amino acids: CASSVGTGVETQCF.

This clonotype was counted ten times or more. The chain recombines TRBV3-1 with TRBJ1-6; 7 bases match TRBD1. CDR1 and CDR2 (germline): LGHDT, YNNKEL (reference sequence). The CDR3 has 18 residues. V lost 8 bases and J lost 8; bases outside the gene matches: 21. The CDR3 nucleotides read TGTGCCAGCGGCCTGACCGGGACAGAGAGACCTTTTTATTCACCCCTCCACTTT. Translation: CASGLTGTERPFYSPLHF.

The sample holds a few counts of this clonotype. The chain uses TRBV6-5 and TRBJ2-1; D gene uncertain. Germline lookup yields CDR1 MNHEY and CDR2 SVGAGI. Trimming took off 4 bases at V and 0 bases at J, with 13 bases between the two ends. The CDR3 is made up of 16 amino acids. CDR3 loop: CASSSSLVVSYNEQFF. In DNA, the CDR3 is TGTGCCAGCAGTTCCTCTTTAGTCGTCTCCTACAATGAGCAGTTCTTC.

Many counts were recorded for this clonotype. The chain employs TRBV11-3 and TRBJ2-1; possibly TRBD1 for D (5 bases). The V end lost 1 base, the J end lost 7 bases, and 14 bases lay between the germline ends. The CDR3 totals 15 residues. Germline assignment: CDR1 SGHNT and CDR2 YENEEA. CDR3 region: CASSLVGQGVNEQFF. The CDR3 region has the DNA TGTGCCAGCAGCTTAGTTGGGCAGGGTGTAAATGAGCAGTTCTTC.

The V call is TRBV20-1, the J call TRBJ1-2, with no clear D. Per the germline V gene, CDR1 is DFQATT and CDR2 is SNEGSKA (reference sequence). Trimming took off 3 bases at V and 6 bases at J, with 23 bases between the two ends. There are 16 residues in the CDR3. Written as DNA, the CDR3 is TGCAGTGCTAGTTTGGTCCGATCGCGGGAGCAGAATGGCTACACCTTC. It translates to CSASLVRSREQNGYTF.

This clonotype was seen repeatedly, ten times or more. The V gene is TRBV30, the J gene TRBJ2-7, with 7 positions matching TRBD2. Looked up from germline, CDR1 is GTSNPN and CDR2 is SVGIG (reference sequence). This CDR3 is built from 14 residues. The ends lost 3 bases at V and 4 bases at J; junction bases unmatched: 9. CDR3 residues: CAWSGGLSGYEQYF. DNA for the CDR3: TGTGCCTGGAGCGGGGGGTTGTCCGGGTACGAGCAGTACTTC.

This clonotype was recorded a few times. A clone one base away is much larger, so this may be a read error. The chain combines TRBV20-1 with TRBJ2-7; 10 bases map to TRBD2. Germline lookup yields CDR1 DFQATT and CDR2 SNEGSKA (reference sequence). This CDR3 is built from 16 residues. J lost 2 bases, V lost 0 bases, and 7 bases had no gene match. DNA of the CDR3: TGCAGTGCTAGAGACCCTGGACTAGCGGCAACCTACGAGCAGTACTTC. Protein product: CSARDPGLAATYEQYF.

This clonotype was counted only a few times. This may be a read error, as it is one base from a much larger clone. The gene calls are TRBV12-3 or TRBV12-4 and TRBJ1-5; no clear D. The CDR3 is made up of 15 amino acids. V was cut by 3 bases and J by 2 bases, with 11 bases left in between. The CDR3 DNA follows: TGTGCCAGCAGTTTCTCGGCAGATCGCAATCAGCCCCAGCATTTT. Translation gives CASSFSADRNQPQHF.

This clonotype has more than one count but fewer than ten. This may be a read error: a much more frequent sequence differs by one nucleotide. The chain uses TRBV6-2 or TRBV6-3 and TRBJ1-2; D not resolved. The CDR3 spans 13 residues. Trimming took 5 bases from V and 6 from J, leaving 13 bases between them. Germline values: CDR1 MNHEY, CDR2 SVGEGT. The CDR3 here is CASSHVAVHGYTF. In DNA form, the CDR3 reads TGTGCCAGCAGTCACGTGGCAGTACATGGCTACACCTTC.

This clonotype has just a few counts. Its ends do not fully match the called genes, so a read error is possible. The rearrangement joins TRBV28 to TRBJ2-1; TRBD1 matches 7 bases. The CDR3 is 12 residues long. Per the germline V gene, CDR1 is MDHEN and CDR2 is SYDVKM. The CDR3 nucleotides are TGTGCCAGCAGTTGGGATCGACAGGGTACACTCTTC. Its translation: CASSWDRQGTLF. Full variable domain (outside the CDR3, taken from reference TRBV28 and TRBJ2-1): DVKVTQSSRYLVKRTGEKVFLECVQDMDHENMFWYRQDPGLGLRLIYFSYDVKMKEKGDIPEGYSVSREKKERFSLILESASTNQTSMYLCASSWDRQGTLFGPGTRLTVL.

This clonotype occurred many times. The chain has TRBV7-2 and TRBJ2-2; 8 bases fit TRBD2. The CDR3 totals 20 residues. Germline V gene sequence: CDR1 SGHTA, CDR2 FQGNSA. The trim removed 2 bases at V and 3 bases at J, leaving 17 bases unmatched. The CDR3 reads CASSLPLFAGGGGDTGELFF. The CDR3 bases are TGTGCCAGCAGCTTACCGCTTTTCGCGGGAGGAGGTGGAGACACCGGGGAGCTGTTTTTT.

This clonotype appeared many times. This chain connects TRBV2 to TRBJ1-1; D is undetermined. V was pared by 6 bases and J by 0 bases, with 11 bases between. CDR3 length: 14 amino acids. CDR1 and CDR2 (germline): SNHLY, FYNNEI. In nucleotides, the CDR3 is TGTGCCAGCAGCGGGGAGGTCTTGAACACTGAAGCTTTCTTT. The encoded protein is CASSGEVLNTEAFF.

This clonotype showed up many times. The rearrangement links TRBV12-5 to TRBJ1-6, with D uncertain. There are 14 residues in the CDR3. Trimming took off 8 bases at V and 5 bases at J, with 13 bases between the two ends. Germline CDR1 and CDR2: LGHNT and FRNRAP. The CDR3, as DNA: TGTGCTAGTCCACCGACCTTACATAATTCACCCCTCCACTTT. Protein: CASPPTLHNSPLHF.

This clonotype was observed a handful of times. The rearrangement links TRBV28 to TRBJ2-6; possible D gene TRBD1, 6 bases. This CDR3 has 18 amino acids. Germline V gene lookup returns CDR1 MDHEN and CDR2 SYDVKM. Trimming stripped 6 bases from V and 4 bases from J, with 22 bases between. CDR3 amino acids: CASSPLHRALEGANVLTF. The CDR3 region has the DNA TGTGCCAGCAGCCCCCTTCACAGGGCCCTAGAAGGGGCCAACGTCCTGACTTTC.

Comments on this clonotype: One end of the junction varies from germline; a read error may be responsible. The chain combines TRBV18 with TRBJ1-1; TRBD1 agrees at 7 bases. CDR3 size: 16 residues. Germline assignment: CDR1 KGHSH and CDR2 LQKENI. CDR3 sequence reads: CASSWTGLSKNTGAFF. CDR3 DNA: TGTGCCAGCTCATGGACAGGCCTCTCTAAGAACACTGGAGCTTTCTTT.

Worth noting for this clonotype: A read error may explain this, as a much larger clone is one base away. V usage is TRBV2 and J usage is TRBJ2-3; D is undetermined. Germline-derived CDR1 and CDR2 are SNHLY and FYNNEI. The V end lost 4 bases, the J end lost 8 bases, and 19 bases lay between the germline ends. The CDR3 spans 15 residues. CDR3 sequence (DNA): TGTGCCAGCAGTGTTAGTTATGAGGAGTATGGTACGCAGTATTTT. Amino acids: CASSVSYEEYGTQYF.

This clonotype showed up many times. The gene calls are TRBV5-1 and TRBJ2-3; the D gene is possibly TRBD2 (6 bases). Trimming took 4 bases from V and 3 from J, leaving 12 bases between them. The germline gives CDR1 SGHRS, CDR2 YFSETQ. This CDR3 is built from 14 residues. The CDR3 spells CASSGGNPTDTQYF. The CDR3 bases are TGCGCCAGCAGCGGGGGGAACCCGACAGATACGCAGTATTTT.

The V call is TRBV13, the J call TRBJ2-1, with D possibly TRBD2 on 6 matching bases. The CDR3 has 13 residues. Germline-derived CDR1 and CDR2 are PRHDT and FYEKMQ (reference sequence). The V end lost 5 bases, the J end lost 6 bases, and 11 bases lay between the germline ends. The CDR3 here is CASSRGGSNEQFF. The DNA of the CDR3 is TGTGCCAGCAGCCGGGGAGGTAGCAATGAGCAGTTCTTC.